The 9 T cell receptor beta chains presented below share a single source sample, sequenced in a study of blood T cell repertoires in COVID-19. The assay was immunoSEQ multiplex PCR, and TCRdb's table has in-frame clones only and misses some. The sample has about 38,000 clones, about 85% seen once; the top ten hold more than 4%. Material: peripheral blood. Source of these receptors: a man aged 45-65 years with active COVID-19.

The chain carries TRBV7-8 and TRBJ1-2; tentative D call: TRBD1 (6 bases). This CDR3 spans 14 amino acids. With 1 base removed from V and 5 bases from J, the gap between germline ends came to 11 bases. Germline assignment: CDR1 SGHVS and CDR2 FQNEAQ. CDR3 nucleotide sequence: TGTGCCAGCAGCTTAGATCGGACAGCGTATGGCTACACCTTC. Protein product: CASSLDRTAYGYTF.

The CDR3 sequence is CASSYSAGGSYEQYF. In nucleotides, the CDR3 is TGTGCCAGCAGTTACTCGGCAGGGGGCTCTTACGAGCAGTACTTC. The V and J genes are TRBV6-5 and TRBJ2-7; TRBD1 aligns across 8 bases. CDR3 size: 15 residues. Germline V gene data show CDR1 as MNHEY and CDR2 as SVGAGI. After removal of 0 bases from V and 4 bases from J, the junction contained 5 bases not matched to a gene.

The rearrangement links TRBV4-3 to TRBJ1-2, with TRBD1 matching over 7 bases. From germline, CDR1 is LGHNA and CDR2 YSLEER. This CDR3 region has 15 residues. The J segment lost 1 base and the V segment lost 3 bases, leaving 5 bases of the junction unmatched. DNA for the CDR3: TGCGCCAGCAGCCATACGGACAGGAATAACTATGGCTACACCTTC. Translated: CASSHTDRNNYGYTF.

This rearrangement joins TRBV19 to TRBJ2-6; D unclear. This CDR3 is 15 amino acids long. The V and J ends lost 3 bases and 3 bases respectively, with 9 bases between them. From germline, CDR1 is LNHDA and CDR2 SQIVND (reference sequence). The CDR3 bases are TGTGCCAGTAGTATGCGCACGGTTGGGGCCAACGTCCTGACTTTC. Its translation: CASSMRTVGANVLTF.

A few counts support this clone. V gene TRBV27 combines with J gene TRBJ2-5, with D unresolved. CDR1 and CDR2 from the germline V gene are MNHEY and SMNVEV (reference sequence). The CDR3 has 16 amino acids. V lost 5 bases and J 1 base, leaving 17 bases between the germline ends. CDR3 region: CASSPREVTLQETQYF. As DNA, the CDR3 is TGTGCCAGCAGTCCCCGAGAGGTAACCCTCCAAGAGACCCAGTACTTC.

The J gene is TRBJ2-7, the V gene TRBV27; a possible D gene is TRBD1 (6 bases). Germline V CDR1 and CDR2: MNHEY, SMNVEV (reference sequence). V lost 8 bases, J lost 2 bases, and 16 bases lay in between. The CDR3 is 14 residues long. CDR3 in DNA: TGTGCCAGCTCGCCCGGGACAAACCCCTACGAGCAGTACTTC. Its protein product is CASSPGTNPYEQYF.

V gene TRBV11-2 combines with J gene TRBJ2-3; 12 bases are a match to TRBD2. Germline V gene data show CDR1 as SGHAT and CDR2 as FQNNGV. Trimming at V came to 5 bases and at J to 3 bases, leaving 9 bases not matched to a gene. The CDR3 totals 17 residues. In nucleotides, the CDR3 is TGTGCCAGCAGCGATTCACTAGCGGGGGGTTTTACAGATACGCAGTATTTT. Translated: CASSDSLAGGFTDTQYF.

The V call is TRBV11-2, the J call TRBJ1-6, with TRBD1 matching over 12 bases. V trimming: 4 bases; J trimming: 9 bases; junction bases outside the gene matches: 7. Germline CDR1 and CDR2: SGHAT and FQNNGV. This CDR3 is 16 amino acids long. Written as DNA, the CDR3 is TGTGCCAGCAGCTCCGGGACAGGGGGCGCGAGTTCACCCCTCCACTTT. This codes for CASSSGTGGASSPLHF.

The V and J genes are TRBV15 and TRBJ2-2; 8 bases are a match to TRBD1. J lost 7 bases, V lost 0 bases, and 13 bases had no gene match. The CDR3 is 18 residues long. Germline assignment: CDR1 LNHNV and CDR2 YYDKDF (reference sequence). The CDR3 nucleotides are TGTGCCACCAGCAGAGATAGACAGGGGATAAGATCGTTCGGGGAGCTGTTTTTT. Its protein product is CATSRDRQGIRSFGELFF.